One sample yielded the 8 T cell receptor beta chains listed below, sequenced in a study of blood T cell repertoires in COVID-19. The assay was immunoSEQ multiplex PCR, and TCRdb's table has in-frame clones only and misses some. The data contain about 310,000 clones, approximately 91% of them singletons. Sequencing input: PBMCs or T cells enriched from blood (not recorded which). The receptors here all came from a man aged 55-75 years who had recovered from COVID-19.

CDR3 in amino acids: CASSYNPGQGTYEQYF. The CDR3 region has the DNA TGTGCCAGCAGTTATAATCCGGGACAGGGTACCTACGAGCAGTACTTC. The V gene is TRBV6-5, the J gene TRBJ2-7; 9 bases fit TRBD1. The CDR3 runs to 16 residues. V lost 3 bases to trimming and J lost 2 bases; unmatched junction nucleotides: 8. From germline, CDR1 is MNHEY and CDR2 SVGAGI.

This clone occurred once. The V gene is TRBV6-5, the J gene TRBJ1-2; perhaps TRBD1 as D (6 bases). This CDR3 has 15 amino acids. V lost 5 bases and J 0 bases, leaving 13 bases between the germline ends. Germline-derived CDR1 and CDR2 are MNHEY and SVGAGI. The CDR3 DNA reads TGTGCCAGCAGTCCCGGACAGAATTCTAACTATGGCTACACCTTC. Translating it yields CASSPGQNSNYGYTF.

This chain joins TRBV24-1 and TRBJ2-2; 7 bases line up with TRBD2. Germline V gene lookup returns CDR1 KGHDR and CDR2 SFDVKD. V dropped 4 bases and J dropped 6; count of bases not matched to a gene: 7. The CDR3 length is 15 residues. The CDR3 spells CATSESGGYSGELFF. CDR3 DNA sequence: TGTGCCACCAGTGAGTCGGGAGGATATTCCGGGGAGCTGTTTTTT.

The chain couples TRBV5-4 to TRBJ2-6; 9 nucleotides line up with TRBD1. The CDR3 extends over 17 amino acids. The junction had 9 bases not matched to a gene; V was cut back by 4 bases and J by 4 bases. Germline V CDR1 and CDR2: SGHNT, YYREEE (reference sequence). DNA of the CDR3: TGTGCCAGCAGCCCCCGGGACAGGGTCTTAGGGGCCAACGTCCTGACTTTC. Translated, it gives CASSPRDRVLGANVLTF.

The chain uses TRBV2 and TRBJ2-1; D possibly corresponds to TRBD2 (6 bases). Germline V gene sequence: CDR1 SNHLY, CDR2 FYNNEI. This CDR3 has 16 amino acids. Trimming shortened V by 0 bases and J by 5 bases, and 14 bases separated the two germline ends. CDR3 DNA sequence: TGTGCCAGCAGTGAAGCGGAGGGAGACTACCACAATGAGCAGTTCTTC. The encoded protein is CASSEAEGDYHNEQFF.

This clone was observed at least ten times. This chain joins TRBV4-1 and TRBJ2-7; D is unclear. This CDR3 spans 13 amino acids. Germline V CDR1 and CDR2: MGHRA, YSYEKL. Trimming took off 1 base at V and 1 base at J, with 5 bases between the two ends. The CDR3 loop reads CASSQGASYEQYF. The CDR3 nucleotides read TGCGCCAGCAGCCAAGGAGCGTCCTACGAGCAGTACTTC.

V usage is TRBV30 and J usage is TRBJ2-2; 7 bases fit TRBD1. Per the germline V gene, CDR1 is GTSNPN and CDR2 is SVGIG (reference sequence). The length of the CDR3 is 13 residues. With V trimmed by 3 bases and J by 7 bases, 5 bases remained unmatched. The CDR3 sequence: CAWRRQGIGELFF. The CDR3 nucleotides read TGTGCCTGGAGAAGACAGGGCATCGGGGAGCTGTTTTTT. Full variable domain (remainder filled in from reference TRBV30 and TRBJ2-2): SQTIHQWPATLVQPVGSPLSLECTVEGTSNPNLYWYRQAAGRGLQLLFYSVGIGQISSEVPQNLSASRPQDRQFILSSKKLLLSDSGFYLCAWRRQGIGELFFGEGSRLTVL.

This sequence joins TRBV28 and TRBJ2-5; possible D gene TRBD1, 5 bases. The CDR3 consists of 15 residues. V was shortened by 2 bases and J by 5 bases, with 15 bases between the two germline ends. The germline CDR1 and CDR2 sequences are MDHEN and SYDVKM. The CDR3 DNA reads as TGTGCCAGCAGTTTAGTCAGGGTCGGTCAGGAGACCCAGTACTTC. It encodes CASSLVRVGQETQYF.